This T cell receptor (beta chain) appears in the sequencing data of a study of blood T cell repertoires in COVID-19. Overall study context: The United States, Italy and Spain provided the acute and convalescent COVID-19 samples. The analysed material was cDNA or gDNA that came from T cells, B-cell-depleted T cells, or PBMCs.

Seattle-derived patients entered the study during active infection and were followed longitudinally. Original analysis: Estimation of nucleated cell counts was performed using reference gene primer amplification. Only in-frame clones appear in the TCRdb table, and some are missing; sequencing was by immunoSEQ multiplex PCR. The D gene and trimming were derived from the DNA, and the V and J assignments and clone size from that table. Of roughly 260,000 clones in the sample, about nine tenths were seen once. This TCR came from a person aged 18 to 35 with COVID-19, enrolled during active disease. Sequencing was performed on peripheral blood.

The CDR3 reads CASSFLAGGTDTQYF. The CDR3 coding sequence is TGTGCCAGCAGCTTCTTAGCGGGGGGCACAGATACGCAGTATTTT. The chain uses TRBV5-6 and TRBJ2-3; 9 nucleotides match TRBD2. Looked up from germline, CDR1 is SGHDT and CDR2 is YYEEEE. Trimming at V came to 2 bases and at J to 1 base, leaving 2 bases not matched to a gene. The CDR3 has 15 residues.